These T cell receptor beta chains were read from a single sample in a study of blood T cell repertoires in COVID-19. The repertoire was sequenced with immunoSEQ multiplex PCR; TCRdb's copy has only in-frame clones and lacks some. The table has tens of thousands of clones, roughly 86% seen once. Sequencing was carried out using peripheral blood. Receptors were obtained from a man aged 50 to 59 with active or convalescent COVID-19. Both conserved end residues are part of each CDR3. The order of the fields is clone size, V gene, J gene, CDR3 protein. Clone size is given for some rows only: seen once, a few or many times, or a class if the clone is expanded.

>NA|TRBV18|TRBJ2-3
CASSPERVSDTQYF
>NA|TRBV4-3|TRBJ1-2
CASSQQSGQGISGYTF
>NA|TRBV28|TRBJ2-5
CASSLDWKETQYF
>NA|TRBV27|TRBJ2-2
CASKGFGELFF
>NA|TRBV6-6|TRBJ2-6
CASLGTGANVLTF
>NA|TRBV5-1|TRBJ1-1
CASSLEGNRAFF
>NA|TRBV5-1|TRBJ2-5
CASSSLADQETQYF
>NA|TRBV18|TRBJ1-4
CASSLEPSNEKLFF
>NA|TRBV7-9|TRBJ2-7
CASSWDSSYEQYF
>NA|TRBV6-5|TRBJ1-5
CASSEAGYQPQHF
>NA|TRBV6-4|TRBJ1-2
CASSGLRGKHGYTF
>NA|TRBV7-2|TRBJ1-1
CASSLIMNTEAFF
>NA|TRBV20-1|TRBJ1-3
CSASGGTGNTIYF
>NA|TRBV21-1|TRBJ1-1
CASSKRRSTEAFF
>NA|TRBV12-5|TRBJ1-2
CASGLPNYGYTF
>NA|TRBV12-3/TRBV12-4|TRBJ2-5
CASALGRQETQYF
>NA|TRBV21-1|TRBJ1-4
CASSKKGGQGRLREKLFF
>NA|TRBV24-1|TRBJ2-3
CATRGTGGTDTQYF
>NA|TRBV12-3/TRBV12-4|TRBJ2-1
CAGRVSGSDEQFF
>NA|TRBV28|TRBJ2-7
CASSLGQSSYEQYF
>NA|TRBV7-2|TRBJ1-1
CASSSQHGNTEAFF
>NA|TRBV9|TRBJ2-3
CASSVATSGGVRTDTQYF
>NA|TRBV14|TRBJ2-1
CASSPGLTIGEQFF
>NA|TRBV2|TRBJ1-5
CASSPGTGNQPQHF
>NA|TRBV5-8|TRBJ1-4
CASSSFPEKLFF
>few|TRBV5-1|TRBJ2-3
CASSSSQGSDTQYF
>once|TRBV30|TRBJ2-5
CAWSQLAGFQETQYF
>NA|TRBV4-1|TRBJ2-2
CASSQLGLGNTGELFF
>NA|TRBV5-1|TRBJ2-5
CASSLAGGQETQYF